This passage covers 14 T cell receptor beta chains from one sample sequenced in a study of T cells in narcolepsy. Assay: immunoSEQ multiplex PCR; the TCRdb copy retains only in-frame clones and omits some. The repertoire holds some 32,000 clones, with roughly 79% as singletons. The sample taken for sequencing was memory (CD45RA-) CD4+ T cells from blood. The receptors here all came from a human donor in good health.

Details on this clone: The same CDR3 can be traced to other DNA sequences in this sample. The chain combines TRBV18 with TRBJ1-1, with D uncertain. In germline, CDR1 is KGHSH, CDR2 LQKENI. Trimming left V 2 bases short and J 2 bases short, with 6 bases between. This CDR3 contains 13 residues. In DNA form, the CDR3 reads TGTGCCAGCTCACCAGGGCGCAACACTGAAGCTTTCTTT. Protein sequence: CASSPGRNTEAFF.

The V and J genes are TRBV29-1 and TRBJ1-2, with no clear D. In germline, CDR1 is SQVTM, CDR2 ANQGSEA. The CDR3 extends over 13 amino acids. Between the trimmed V and J ends, which lost 6 bases and 0 bases, there was a span of 11 bases. The CDR3 DNA reads TGCAGCGTCAAATCGGAAGCTAACTATGGCTACACCTTC. It specifies CSVKSEANYGYTF.

The rearrangement links TRBV25-1 to TRBJ2-6, with a tentative D call TRBD2 (6 bases). The V gene's germline CDR1 is MGHDK and CDR2 SYGVNS. This CDR3 is built from 15 residues. V lost 2 bases, J lost 2 bases, and 7 bases lay in between. The CDR3 DNA follows: TGTGCCAGCAGTGAACGGAGGGCTGGGGCCAACGTCCTGACTTTC. This encodes CASSERRAGANVLTF.

This clone rates as medium-sized (0.01 to 0.1%). The rearrangement uses TRBV6-5 and TRBJ1-5; tentative D call: TRBD1 (5 bases). Trimming cost V 6 bases and J 11 bases, with 17 bases left between them. The CDR3 is made up of 13 amino acids. Germline CDR1 and CDR2: MNHEY and SVGAGI. In DNA form, the CDR3 reads TGTGCCAGCAGCCACGACAGAGCAGGGACCCAGCATTTT. This encodes CASSHDRAGTQHF.

In the case of this clone: The sample contains more than one DNA sequence encoding this CDR3. V gene TRBV2 combines with J gene TRBJ2-3; the match to TRBD2 covers 7 bases. Germline CDR1 reads SNHLY; CDR2 reads FYNNEI. The V gene end was trimmed by 8 bases and the J gene end by 1 base; junction bases not matched to a gene: 3. The CDR3 is made up of 13 amino acids. CDR3 sequence (DNA): TGTGCCAGCGGCCTAGCGGGCACAGATACGCAGTATTTT. Translation gives CASGLAGTDTQYF.

The chain couples TRBV10-3 to TRBJ1-5; possibly TRBD1 for D (6 bases). Trimming cost V 2 bases and J 7 bases, with 12 bases left between them. Germline V CDR1 and CDR2: ENHRY, SYGVKD. This CDR3 comprises 14 residues. In nucleotides, the CDR3 is TGTGCCATCAGTGAGGAGGGGGGCGACCAGCCCCAGCATTTT. As protein: CAISEEGGDQPQHF.

V is TRBV10-3 and J is TRBJ1-5; tentative D call: TRBD1 (5 bases). V lost 2 bases to trimming and J lost 0 bases, with 11 bases between them. Germline V lookup: CDR1 ENHRY, CDR2 SYGVKD. This CDR3 has 16 residues. The CDR3 spells CAISEMGGNSNQPQHF. In nucleotides, the CDR3 is TGTGCCATCAGTGAGATGGGGGGGAATAGCAATCAGCCCCAGCATTTT.

J is TRBJ2-7 and V is TRBV13; a possible D gene is TRBD2 (6 bases). V lost 5 bases to trimming and J lost 4 bases, with 15 bases between them. The CDR3 sequence is 14 residues long. Germline V gives CDR1 PRHDT, CDR2 FYEKMQ (reference sequence). The CDR3 sequence: CASSNRPSGYEQYF. Written as DNA, the CDR3 is TGTGCCAGCAGCAATAGACCCAGCGGGTACGAGCAGTACTTC.

The J gene is TRBJ2-1, the V gene TRBV18; a possible D gene is TRBD1 (5 bases). V lost 4 bases to trimming and J lost 5 bases, with 15 bases between them. This CDR3 comprises 15 residues. CDR1 and CDR2 (germline): KGHSH, LQKENI. CDR3 residues: CASSRIGAPDNEQFF. CDR3 nucleotide sequence: TGTGCCAGCTCACGGATAGGGGCCCCAGACAATGAGCAGTTCTTC.

The chain is built from TRBV6-5 and TRBJ2-7; TRBD1 matches at 8 bases. The CDR3 has 13 residues. V shed 7 bases, J shed 6 bases, and the junction held 8 bases outside the gene matches. In germline, CDR1 is MNHEY, CDR2 SVGAGI. The CDR3 DNA is TGTGCCAGCAAAACAGGGGGATCTAGCGAGCAGTACTTC. It is translated as CASKTGGSSEQYF.

The V and J genes are TRBV6-5 and TRBJ1-5, with 12 bases identical to TRBD1. Germline loops: CDR1 MNHEY, CDR2 SVGAGI. The CDR3 sequence is 13 residues long. Trimming at V came to 6 bases and at J to 9 bases, leaving 3 bases not matched to a gene. CDR3 bases: TGTGCCAGCAGCCGGGACAGGGGGCGGCCCCAGCATTTT. This sequence encodes CASSRDRGRPQHF.

This sequence joins TRBV7-8 and TRBJ2-3, with a possible D match to TRBD1 (6 bases). CDR1 is SGHVS and CDR2 is FQNEAQ in the germline V gene. The CDR3 is 14 amino acids. Trimming pared 5 bases from V and 2 bases from J, leaving 11 bases between. CDR3 residues: CASSPGVPTDTQYF. The DNA for the CDR3 is TGTGCCAGCAGCCCAGGGGTACCCACAGATACGCAGTATTTT.

The chain has TRBV7-6 and TRBJ2-1; 11 bases map to TRBD2. Germline V gene sequence: CDR1 SGHVS, CDR2 FNYEAQ. CDR3 size: 17 residues. After removal of 5 bases from V and 10 bases from J, the junction contained 16 bases not matched to a gene. CDR3 protein: CASSPVKRTSGSSEQFF. CDR3 sequence (DNA): TGTGCCAGCAGCCCCGTTAAGAGAACTAGCGGGAGCAGCGAGCAGTTCTTC.

The chain carries TRBV6-5 and TRBJ2-2; TRBD1 matches at 10 bases. Looked up from germline, CDR1 is MNHEY and CDR2 is SVGAGI. J lost 5 bases, V lost 6 bases, and 3 bases had no gene match. The CDR3 totals 14 residues. CDR3 sequence (DNA): TGTGCCAGCAGATCGGGACAGGGGACCGGGGAGCTGTTTTTT. Protein: CASRSGQGTGELFF.